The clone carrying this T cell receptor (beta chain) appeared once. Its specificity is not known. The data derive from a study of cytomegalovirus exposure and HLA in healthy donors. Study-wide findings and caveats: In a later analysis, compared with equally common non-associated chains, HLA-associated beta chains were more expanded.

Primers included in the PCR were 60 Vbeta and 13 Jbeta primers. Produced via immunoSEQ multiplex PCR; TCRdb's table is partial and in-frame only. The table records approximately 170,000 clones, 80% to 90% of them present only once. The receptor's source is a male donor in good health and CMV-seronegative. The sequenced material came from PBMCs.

The chain's CDR3 is CASSYPGQGGGNYGYTF. For the CDR3, the DNA is TGTGCCAGCAGTTATCCGGGACAGGGAGGGGGAAACTATGGCTACACCTTC. The rearrangement links TRBV28 to TRBJ1-2; 9 positions agree with TRBD1. CDR3 length equals 17 residues. Germline CDR1 and CDR2: MDHEN and SYDVKM. V shed 4 bases and J 2 bases; nucleotides not matched to a gene: 11.